This T cell receptor (beta chain) stems from a study of shared clonotypes between healthy human individuals. Only in-frame clones appear in the TCRdb table, and some are missing; sequencing was by immunoSEQ multiplex PCR. Here the sample spans about 2.4 million clones, more than 85% being singletons. The CDR3 consists of 15 residues. Germline V gives CDR1 MNHNS, CDR2 SASEGT. J gave up 5 bases and V 7 bases, and 14 bases lay outside the gene matches. The chain couples TRBV6-1 to TRBJ2-7, with 7 nucleotides matching TRBD1. The sample taken for sequencing was naive CD4+ T cells from PBMCs. The subset was: CD45RA+ positively selected. The TCR sequence derives from a young man in good health. Some clones in this sample may be carry-over from other donors' samples. The CDR3 reads CASIVGTGAWNEQYF. CDR3 bases: TGTGCCAGCATTGTCGGAACAGGGGCATGGAACGAGCAGTACTTC.